The rows below give T cell receptor beta chains drawn from one sample of a study of T cells in Graves' hyperthyroidism and ophthalmopathy. TCRdb recomputed calls from the multiplex PCR reads with MiXCR, one row per CDR3 protein. Of more than 95,000 distinct CDR3 sequences detected, about 50% appear once; the ten largest clones hold about 26%. Input material: blood. The receptors come from a man aged 35 to 55 with Graves' hyperthyroidism. Both conserved end residues are part of each CDR3. The order of the fields is J gene, clone size, V gene, D gene, CDR3 DNA, CDR3 protein. The D gene is left open where the match is weak. Size tells how often a clone was seen (once, few, many) or the class of an expanded clone, and some rows leave it out.

j_call: TRBJ2-6; clone_size: .; v_call: TRBV15; d_call: .; cdr3_nt: TGTGCCACCAGCAGCGTGGGACGGACCTCTGGGGCCAACGTCCTGACTTTC; cdr3_aa: CATSSVGRTSGANVLTF
j_call: TRBJ1-2; clone_size: many; v_call: TRBV6-1; d_call: TRBD1; cdr3_nt: TGTGCCAGCAGTGTTGGGACAGGGGGCCTCTATGGCTACACCTTC; cdr3_aa: CASSVGTGGLYGYTF
j_call: TRBJ2-7; clone_size: .; v_call: TRBV20-1; d_call: TRBD2; cdr3_nt: TGCAGTGCTAGACCTAGCGGGAGGACCTACGAGCAGTACTTC; cdr3_aa: CSARPSGRTYEQYF
j_call: TRBJ2-3; clone_size: many; v_call: TRBV5-1; d_call: TRBD2; cdr3_nt: TGCGCCAGCAGCTTGGTACTAGCGGGGGGCACAGATACGCAGTATTTT; cdr3_aa: CASSLVLAGGTDTQYF
j_call: TRBJ1-1; clone_size: few; v_call: TRBV7-9; d_call: .; cdr3_nt: TGTGCCAGCAATCGGGAGAACACTGAAGCTTTCTTT; cdr3_aa: CASNRENTEAFF
j_call: TRBJ1-2; clone_size: many; v_call: TRBV7-8; d_call: TRBD1; cdr3_nt: TGTGCCAGCAGCTACCATTCACAGGGGGGGTATGGCTACACCTTC; cdr3_aa: CASSYHSQGGYGYTF
j_call: TRBJ2-1; clone_size: many; v_call: TRBV12-3/TRBV12-4; d_call: TRBD1; cdr3_nt: TGTGCCAGCGGGGACAGGGGCTACAATGAGCAGTTCTTC; cdr3_aa: CASGDRGYNEQFF
j_call: TRBJ1-3; clone_size: many; v_call: TRBV4-1; d_call: .; cdr3_nt: TGCGCCAGCAGCCCCCGAATCGTGGGAAACACCATATATTTT; cdr3_aa: CASSPRIVGNTIYF
j_call: TRBJ2-7; clone_size: once; v_call: TRBV7-3; d_call: .; cdr3_nt: TGTGCCAGCAGCTTAGGGGGCATGTACTTC; cdr3_aa: CASSLGGMYF
j_call: TRBJ1-1; clone_size: .; v_call: TRBV11-2; d_call: .; cdr3_nt: TGTGCCAGCAGCTTACTGGTAGACACTGAAGCTTTCTTT; cdr3_aa: CASSLLVDTEAFF
j_call: TRBJ1-1; clone_size: once; v_call: TRBV6-4; d_call: .; cdr3_nt: TGTGCCAGCAGTGACGGGGGAGACACTGAAGCTTTCTTT; cdr3_aa: CASSDGGDTEAFF
j_call: TRBJ1-2; clone_size: .; v_call: TRBV15; d_call: .; cdr3_nt: TGTGCCACCAGCAGAGATCCGCAGGAGGGATACTATGGCTACACCTTC; cdr3_aa: CATSRDPQEGYYGYTF
j_call: TRBJ1-5; clone_size: many; v_call: TRBV6-1; d_call: TRBD1; cdr3_nt: TGTGCCAGCAGTGGGACAGGGGGGAATCAGCCCCAGCATTTT; cdr3_aa: CASSGTGGNQPQHF
j_call: TRBJ2-7; clone_size: once; v_call: TRBV13; d_call: .; cdr3_nt: TGTGCCAGCAGCTTAGCGGCACAGGGTCTCGGCGAACAGTACTTC; cdr3_aa: CASSLAAQGLGEQYF
j_call: TRBJ1-1; clone_size: .; v_call: TRBV7-2; d_call: TRBD1; cdr3_nt: TGTGCCAGCAGCCAACGACAGGGGGAAGCTTCCTTT; cdr3_aa: CASSQRQGEASF
j_call: TRBJ2-7; clone_size: .; v_call: TRBV7-9; d_call: .; cdr3_nt: TGTGCCAGCAGCTTGCAGGTGCCTGCCTACAAGCAGTACTTC; cdr3_aa: CASSLQVPAYKQYF
j_call: TRBJ2-1; clone_size: .; v_call: TRBV10-2; d_call: TRBD1; cdr3_nt: TGCGCAAGCAGGGGGACAGGGGAGGGAAATGAGCAGTTCTTC; cdr3_aa: CASRGTGEGNEQFF
j_call: TRBJ1-2; clone_size: many; v_call: TRBV5-1; d_call: .; cdr3_nt: TGCGCCAGCAGCTTGTTTGAAAACTATGGCTACACCTTC; cdr3_aa: CASSLFENYGYTF
j_call: TRBJ1-2; clone_size: .; v_call: TRBV4-2; d_call: TRBD1; cdr3_nt: TGTGCCTGGAAATGGGGTGGGACAGGGATAACCTTC; cdr3_aa: CAWKWGGTGITF
j_call: TRBJ1-1; clone_size: .; v_call: TRBV20-1; d_call: .; cdr3_nt: TGCAGTGCTAGCAGGGTGGGCACTGAAGCTTTCTTT; cdr3_aa: CSASRVGTEAFF